A single sample is the source of the 27 T cell receptor beta chains below, sequenced in a study of T cells in women clearing cervical HPV infection. TCRdb's copy holds only in-frame clones and misses some; the assay was immunoSEQ multiplex PCR. The data include roughly 40,000 clones; the top ten clones carry 0.95% to 1.5%. Sample: blood buffy coat. The source is a woman aged 18 to 75 with a cervical HPV16 infection that either progressed to CIN3+ or cleared (not recorded which).

As regards this clone: The read finishes 3 residues shy of the CDR3 end, and the germline J gene is used to complete it. This sequence joins TRBV11-3 and TRBJ2-1, with 11 bases aligning to TRBD1. Looked up from germline, CDR1 is SGHNT and CDR2 is YENEEA. CDR3 size: 14 residues. J gave up 9 bases and V 4 bases, and 5 bases lay outside the gene matches. The CDR3 DNA, read in part, is TGTGCCAGCAGCTCCGGGACAGGGGGGTTTGAG. Encoded protein: CASSSGTGGFE. The full CDR3 protein is CASSSGTGGFEQFF.

Turning to this clone: Sequencing ends 3 residues short of the CDR3 end; the germline J gene provides the rest. The V and J genes are TRBV5-3 and TRBJ1-2; D is unclear. TRBV5-3 belongs to the ORF category, with a function that is uncertain. Trimming removed 5 bases from V and 2 bases from J, with 13 bases in between. CDR3 size: 14 residues. The CDR3 reads CARSWRAPNYGYTF. The sequenced part of the CDR3 DNA is TGTGCCAGAAGTTGGCGGGCGCCGAACTATGGC.

Concerning this clone: The CDR3 extends 3 residues past the end of the read, so its final part is completed from the germline J gene. V usage is TRBV7-9 and J usage is TRBJ1-5; unclear D gene. The CDR3 loop spans 11 amino acids. Trimming took 1 base from V and 9 from J, leaving 4 bases between them. Germline V gene lookup returns CDR1 SEHNR and CDR2 FQNEAQ (reference sequence). Incomplete CDR3 DNA: TGTGCCAGCAGCTTAGAGGGGCCC. Amino acids: CASSLEGP. The entire CDR3 reads CASSLEGPQHF. The complete variable domain, with remaining parts taken from reference TRBV7-9 and TRBJ1-5, reads DTGVSQNPRHKITKRGQNVTFRCDPISEHNRLYWYRQTLGQGPEFLTYFQNEAQLEKSRLLSDRFSAERPKGSFSTLEIQRTEQGDSAMYLCASSLEGPQHFGDGTRLSIL.

CDR3 DNA, as far as it was read: TGTGCCAGCAGAATAACCAGAGAGAACACTGAA. It translates to CASRITRENTE. The whole CDR3 sequence reads CASRITRENTEAFF. The gene calls are TRBV2 and TRBJ1-1; D unresolved. Coverage ceases 3 residues before the CDR3 finishes, and the germline J gene fills in the end. There are 14 residues in the CDR3. V was trimmed by 6 bases and J by 1 base, leaving 12 bases between them. Germline CDR1 reads SNHLY; CDR2 reads FYNNEI.

A note on this clone: The CDR3 end is not reached by the read, which stops 3 residues before it; the germline J gene fills it in. The genes are TRBV7-2 and TRBJ2-7; 8 nucleotides align to TRBD2. Germline V CDR1 and CDR2: SGHTA, FQGNSA. After removal of 4 bases from V and 3 bases from J, the junction contained 2 bases not matched to a gene. This CDR3 has 13 residues. The CDR3: CASSSLAGYEQYF. The covered CDR3 bases are TGTGCCAGCAGCTCTCTAGCGGGCTACGAG.

Turning to this clone: The observed sequence ends 3 residues before the CDR3 terminus, with the missing tail filled in from the germline J gene. The V gene is TRBV18, the J gene TRBJ1-2; D remains ambiguous. Germline values: CDR1 KGHSH, CDR2 LQKENI. The CDR3 length is 15 residues. The sequenced part of the CDR3 DNA is TGTGCCAGCTCACCGAATTGGCAGAATTACAATGAC. This translates into CASSPNWQNYND. The complete CDR3 protein is CASSPNWQNYNDYTF.

Concerning this clone: The junction and the germline gene differ at one end; a read error may be behind it. The CDR3 goes on 3 residues after the read ends, and that part is filled in from the germline J gene. The chain recombines TRBV4-2 with TRBJ1-4; D not certain. The V gene's germline CDR1 is LGHNA and CDR2 YNFKEQ. The CDR3 totals 14 residues. CDR3 sequence: CASSLRGGDEKLFF. The CDR3 bases that were read are TGCGCCAGCAGCCTGCGGGGTGGGGATGAAAAA.

Turning to this clone: The read ends 3 residues before the CDR3 terminus; that terminus is restored from the germline J gene. This chain connects TRBV20-1 to TRBJ2-1, with TRBD1 matching over 10 bases. The CDR3 is made up of 14 amino acids. V gave up 7 bases and J gave up 8 bases; unmatched junction bases: 11. The V gene's germline CDR1 is DFQATT and CDR2 SNEGSKA (reference sequence). CDR3 bases read: TGCAGTGTTAAGGCGGGACAGGGGTGGGATGAG. Residues: CSVKAGQGWDE. The full CDR3 is CSVKAGQGWDEQFF.

In the case of this clone: The read terminates 3 residues before the CDR3 end, so the remaining end is supplied by the germline J gene. This chain connects TRBV19 to TRBJ1-1, with D tentatively TRBD1 (5 bases). Trimming removed 8 bases from V and 0 bases from J, with 10 bases in between. This CDR3 has 13 residues. Germline loops: CDR1 LNHDA, CDR2 SQIVND (reference sequence). The CDR3 bases that were read are TGTGCCAGTTCCTACAGGTTGAACACTGAA. Its translation: CASSYRLNTE. The CDR3 in its entirety is CASSYRLNTEAFF.

With regard to this clone: The read comes to an end 3 residues before the CDR3 does, leaving the germline J gene to fill in the end. V usage is TRBV7-2 and J usage is TRBJ2-3; D remains unclear. The CDR3 runs 12 residues. CDR1 is SGHTA and CDR2 is FQGNSA in the germline V gene. CDR3 in amino acids: CASSLEPGSQYF. The part of the CDR3 DNA that was read is TGTGCCAGCAGCCTGGAACCGGGTTCG. The full variable domain, with the rest looked up from reference TRBV7-2 and TRBJ2-3, is GAGVSQSPSNKVTEKGKDVELRCDPISGHTALYWYRQSLGQGLEFLIYFQGNSAPDKSGLPSDRFSAERTGGSVSTLTIQRTQQEDSAVYLCASSLEPGSQYFGPGTRLTVL.

To note about this clone: Sequencing ends 3 residues short of the CDR3 end; the germline J gene provides the rest. The chain recombines TRBV7-9 with TRBJ2-7; 7 nucleotides agree with TRBD1. The CDR3 covers 12 residues. V lost 7 bases and J lost 5; bases outside the gene matches: 5. Germline CDR1 SEHNR, CDR2 FQNEAQ (reference sequence). CDR3 in amino acids: CASTPGGDEQYF. The DNA read from the CDR3 is TGTGCCAGCACCCCAGGGGGTGACGAG.

As for this clone: The read comes to an end 3 residues before the CDR3 does, leaving the germline J gene to fill in the end. The gene calls are TRBV6-2 or TRBV6-3 and TRBJ1-1; D is possibly TRBD1 (6 bases). The CDR3 has 17 residues. Germline lookup yields CDR1 MNHEY and CDR2 SVGEGT. The sequenced part of the CDR3 DNA is TGTGCCAGCAGTTACTGGTTTTTGGGTAACAGGGTCGGGGAA. This translates into CASSYWFLGNRVGE. From start to end, the CDR3 is CASSYWFLGNRVGEAFF.

On this clone itself: The read ends 3 residues before the CDR3 terminus; that terminus is restored from the germline J gene. The chain joins TRBV6-2 or TRBV6-3 to TRBJ2-7, with 7 bases aligning to TRBD2. Per the germline V gene, CDR1 is MNHEY and CDR2 is SVGEGT. The CDR3 length is 15 residues. V shed 6 bases, J shed 4 bases, and the junction held 12 bases outside the gene matches. CDR3 DNA, as far as it was read: TGTGCCAGCAGGATGCTTGCGGGAGTGGCTTACGAG. Its translation: CASRMLAGVAYE. The whole CDR3 protein is CASRMLAGVAYEQYF.

Worth noting for this clone: The DNA ends 3 residues before the CDR3 does, and the rest of the CDR3 is filled in from the germline J gene. V gene TRBV4-2 combines with J gene TRBJ2-3; tentatively, D is TRBD1 (8 bases). This CDR3 has 16 residues. V lost 4 bases and J 4 bases, leaving 18 bases between the germline ends. CDR1 and CDR2 from the germline V gene are LGHNA and YNFKEQ. The DNA read from the CDR3 is TGTGCCAGCAGCCCTACAGGGGGAGGGGGGTCAGATACG. This translates into CASSPTGGGGSDT. Given in full, the CDR3 is CASSPTGGGGSDTQYF.

Incomplete CDR3 DNA: TGTGCCAGTAGTTGGGTTAGCGGGGCAGATACG. Its protein is CASSWVSGADT. The entire CDR3 protein reads CASSWVSGADTQYF. The V gene is TRBV19, the J gene TRBJ2-3; 8 bases align to TRBD2. Sequencing ends 3 residues short of the CDR3 end; the germline J gene provides the rest. From germline, CDR1 is LNHDA and CDR2 SQIVND (reference sequence). The J segment lost 4 bases and the V segment lost 5 bases, leaving 5 bases of the junction unmatched. This CDR3 region has 14 residues. The variable domain in full, with the rest retrieved from reference TRBV19 and TRBJ2-3, is DGGITQSPKYLFRKEGQNVTLSCEQNLNHDAMYWYRQDPGQGLRLIYYSQIVNDFQKGDIAEGYSVSREKKESFPLTVTSAQKNPTAFYLCASSWVSGADTQYFGPGTRLTVL.

Regarding this clone: The CDR3 is cut off 3 residues early in the read; its end comes from the germline J gene. The chain links TRBV20-1 to TRBJ2-5; maybe TRBD1 (6 bases). The germline V gene encodes CDR1 DFQATT and CDR2 SNEGSKA (reference sequence). The V gene lost 4 bases and the J gene lost 2 bases, with 8 bases spanning the gap. The CDR3 extends over 12 amino acids. The CDR3 bases that were read are TGCAGTGCTACGGGACATCAAGAGACC. Its protein is CSATGHQET. The entire CDR3 reads CSATGHQETQYF.

In the case of this clone: The read terminates 3 residues before the CDR3 end, so the remaining end is supplied by the germline J gene. The chain has TRBV10-3 and TRBJ2-2; unclear D gene. The CDR3 length is 12 residues. The germline gives CDR1 ENHRY, CDR2 SYGVKD. CDR3 loop: CAIRDEGEKLFF. The CDR3 DNA, read in part, is TGTGCCATCAGAGATGAAGGTGAAAAG.

On this clone: The read gets to within 3 residues of the CDR3 end, and the germline J gene fills in the rest. The same CDR3 can be traced to other DNA sequences in this sample. The chain links TRBV18 to TRBJ2-3; 8 bases match TRBD1. This CDR3 has 13 residues. Germline values: CDR1 KGHSH, CDR2 LQKENI. The CDR3 region is CASSPGQGETQYF. The covered CDR3 bases are TGTGCCAGCTCACCCGGACAGGGAGAGACG.

Concerning this clone itself: With the read ending 3 residues before the CDR3 end, the germline J gene is used to fill in that end. The chain links TRBV7-9 to TRBJ1-2; D is unresolved. The CDR3 is 14 amino acids. Germline V gene lookup returns CDR1 SEHNR and CDR2 FQNEAQ (reference sequence). CDR3 region: CARQLLGSYNDYTF. CDR3 DNA, as far as it was read: TGTGCCAGGCAGCTACTAGGGTCCTACAATGAC.

To note about this clone: Sequencing ends 3 residues short of the CDR3 end; the germline J gene provides the rest. This rearrangement joins TRBV5-1 to TRBJ2-7; TRBD2 matches 8 bases. The CDR3 extends over 14 amino acids. Germline-derived CDR1 and CDR2 are SGHRS and YFSETQ. Unmatched junction bases numbered 4, after V lost 0 bases and J lost 5 bases. The CDR3 DNA, read in part, is TGCGCCAGCAGCTTGGAGCGGGAGAGGAACGAG. It specifies CASSLERERNE. The entire CDR3 protein is CASSLERERNEQYF.

The CDR3 protein is CASSPLDRVKTEAFF. The covered CDR3 bases are TGTGCCAGCAGCCCACTCGACAGGGTAAAAACTGAA. This rearrangement joins TRBV16 to TRBJ1-1, with 7 bases identical to TRBD1. The observed sequence ends 3 residues before the CDR3 terminus, with the missing tail filled in from the germline J gene. Trimming cost V 4 bases and J 5 bases; bases outside gene matches: 10. Looked up from germline, CDR1 is KGHSY and CDR2 is FQNENV. The CDR3 runs 15 residues.

Comments on this clone: With the read ending 3 residues before the CDR3 end, the germline J gene is used to fill in that end. The chain recombines TRBV12-5 with TRBJ1-5; TRBD1 agrees at 7 bases. Germline CDR1 reads LGHNT; CDR2 reads FRNRAP. There are 13 residues in the CDR3. V lost 7 bases, J lost 4 bases, and 4 bases stayed unmatched. The CDR3: CASADRENQPQHF. The part of the CDR3 DNA that was read is TGTGCTAGTGCTGACAGGGAGAATCAGCCC.

Points on this clone: The CDR3 end lies 3 residues beyond the end of the read and is filled in from the germline J gene. This chain connects TRBV28 to TRBJ2-4; maybe TRBD1 (7 bases). Germline V lookup: CDR1 MDHEN, CDR2 SYDVKM. V dropped 5 bases and J dropped 8 bases, with 16 bases sitting between them. This CDR3 region has 14 residues. CDR3 DNA (partial): TGTGCCAGCAGTCCACTCCAGGGGGAGGACATT. Translating it yields CASSPLQGEDI. The CDR3 reads in full as CASSPLQGEDIQYF. Full variable domain (remainder filled in from reference TRBV28 and TRBJ2-4): DVKVTQSSRYLVKRTGEKVFLECVQDMDHENMFWYRQDPGLGLRLIYFSYDVKMKEKGDIPEGYSVSREKKERFSLILESASTNQTSMYLCASSPLQGEDIQYFGAGTRLSVL.

About this clone itself: The read terminates 3 residues before the CDR3 end, so the remaining end is supplied by the germline J gene. The rearrangement joins TRBV6-2 or TRBV6-3 to TRBJ2-1, with 7 positions matching TRBD2. The CDR3 runs 16 residues. The J segment lost 0 bases and the V segment lost 4 bases, leaving 6 bases of the junction unmatched. Per germline, CDR1 MNHEY and CDR2 SVGEGT. The CDR3: CASSSSGVSSYNEQFF. The DNA read from the CDR3 is TGTGCCAGCAGTTCGAGCGGGGTGAGCTCCTACAATGAG.

Turning to this clone: The DNA ends 3 residues before the CDR3 does, and the rest of the CDR3 is filled in from the germline J gene. V gene TRBV7-2 combines with J gene TRBJ1-2; TRBD1 matches 7 bases. CDR1 SGHTA and CDR2 FQGNSA come from the germline V gene. The CDR3 is made up of 15 amino acids. The CDR3 region is CASSLHGDSLYDYTF. The CDR3 bases that were read are TGTGCCAGCAGCCTCCACGGGGACAGCCTCTACGAC.

With respect to this clone: The read terminates 3 residues ahead of where the CDR3 ends, so the germline J gene completes it. The V call is TRBV5-1, the J call TRBJ2-3; TRBD2 agrees at 9 bases. Germline V gene lookup returns CDR1 SGHRS and CDR2 YFSETQ. This CDR3 has 17 amino acids. Trimming cost V 4 bases and J 2 bases; bases outside gene matches: 11. The part of the CDR3 DNA that was read is TGCGCCAGCAGCCACCTAGGGGCGGGGGGGAACACAGATACG. As protein: CASSHLGAGGNTDT. The CDR3 as a whole reads CASSHLGAGGNTDTQYF.

In the case of this clone: The read finishes 3 residues shy of the CDR3 end, and the germline J gene is used to complete it. V usage is TRBV30 and J usage is TRBJ1-2, with D perhaps TRBD1 (6 bases). CDR1 and CDR2 from the germline V gene are GTSNPN and SVGIG (reference sequence). CDR3 length: 13 amino acids. V was trimmed by 0 bases and J by 7 bases, leaving 12 bases between them. The sequenced CDR3 bases are TGTGCCTGGAGTGTAGACAGGAGAGGTGGC. Amino acid sequence: CAWSVDRRGG. The full CDR3 reads CAWSVDRRGGYTF. The full variable domain, rest sourced from reference TRBV30 and TRBJ1-2, is SQTIHQWPATLVQPVGSPLSLECTVEGTSNPNLYWYRQAAGRGLQLLFYSVGIGQISSEVPQNLSASRPQDRQFILSSKKLLLSDSGFYLCAWSVDRRGGYTFGSGTRLTVV.